The 8 T cell receptor beta chains in this list originate from one sample, sequenced in a study of blood T cell repertoires in COVID-19. Profiled with immunoSEQ multiplex PCR; TCRdb holds only in-frame clones, not every one. The data hold approximately 250,000 clones, with around 90% observed a single time. Sequencing was performed on peripheral blood. These receptors were obtained from a woman in her fifties or sixties with COVID-19, enrolled during active disease.

The gene calls are TRBV6-2 or TRBV6-3 and TRBJ1-1; D unresolved. Trimming took off 2 bases at V and 5 bases at J, with 18 bases between the two ends. Germline V gene data show CDR1 as MNHEY and CDR2 as SVGEGT. The CDR3 is 16 amino acids. CDR3 protein: CASSYIVAPRGTEAFF. The CDR3 DNA reads TGTGCCAGCAGTTACATCGTGGCCCCACGAGGGACTGAAGCTTTCTTT.

J is TRBJ1-5 and V is TRBV6-2 or TRBV6-3; 7 bases agree with TRBD1. V shed 5 bases and J 9 bases; nucleotides not matched to a gene: 4. There are 12 residues in the CDR3. Germline CDR1 reads MNHEY; CDR2 reads SVGEGT. In DNA, the CDR3 is TGTGCCAGCAGTAACAACAGGGGGCCCCAGCATTTT. The encoded protein is CASSNNRGPQHF.

The chain has TRBV7-3 and TRBJ2-1, with a tentative D call TRBD2 (6 bases). There are 17 residues in the CDR3. V was trimmed by 1 base and J by 1 base, leaving 14 bases between them. Germline loops: CDR1 SGHTA, CDR2 FQGTGA. The CDR3 nucleotides read TGTGCCAGCAGCTTAATGGACGGGAGTGGGTCCTACAATGAGCAGTTCTTC. Protein product: CASSLMDGSGSYNEQFF.

The chain couples TRBV7-6 to TRBJ2-5, with D perhaps TRBD1 (5 bases). V lost 5 bases, J lost 2 bases, and 18 bases lay in between. Per germline, CDR1 SGHVS and CDR2 FNYEAQ. The CDR3 runs to 16 residues. The CDR3: CASSRNTAGLQETQYF. CDR3 nucleotide sequence: TGTGCCAGCAGCCGAAACACGGCAGGGCTGCAAGAGACCCAGTACTTC. The full variable domain, completed using reference TRBV7-6 and TRBJ2-5, is GAGVSQSPRYKVTKRGQDVALRCDPISGHVSLYWYRQALGQGPEFLTYFNYEAQQDKSGLPNDRFSAERPEGSISTLTIQRTEQRDSAMYRCASSRNTAGLQETQYFGPGTRLLVL.

The sample holds one count of this clone. This chain connects TRBV5-6 to TRBJ2-3, with 8 bases matching TRBD2. Germline assignment: CDR1 SGHDT and CDR2 YYEEEE. The CDR3 totals 16 residues. Losses at the gene ends were 4 bases for V and 2 bases for J; bases not matched to a gene: 9. DNA of the CDR3: TGTGCCAGCAGCGCGAGCGGGAGTGGGGTCACAGATACGCAGTATTTT. Amino acid sequence: CASSASGSGVTDTQYF.

The V call is TRBV6-4, the J call TRBJ2-1; perhaps TRBD2 as D (5 bases). The CDR3 length is 16 residues. With 0 bases removed from V and 0 bases from J, the gap between germline ends came to 9 bases. Germline CDR1 and CDR2: MRHNA and SNTAGT. Here the CDR3 DNA reads TGTGCCAGCAGTGACTCGAGGACTCTCTCCTACAATGAGCAGTTCTTC. Amino acid sequence: CASSDSRTLSYNEQFF.

The chain combines TRBV7-9 with TRBJ2-1, with a weak D call TRBD2 (5 bases). This CDR3 has 13 amino acids. CDR1 and CDR2 (germline): SEHNR, FQNEAQ (reference sequence). V dropped 7 bases and J dropped 8 bases, with 15 bases sitting between them. In DNA form, the CDR3 reads TGTGCCAGCACTCTAGCATTGATAGATGAGCAGTTCTTC. Amino acids: CASTLALIDEQFF.

This rearrangement joins TRBV7-9 to TRBJ1-4; 7 bases match TRBD1. The CDR3 is 14 residues long. J was trimmed by 7 bases and V by 5 bases; bases with no gene match: 7. CDR1 and CDR2 (germline): SEHNR, FQNEAQ (reference sequence). In DNA, the CDR3 is TGTGCCAGCAGCCGGGCCAGGGGGAGTGAAAAACTGTTTTTT. It translates to CASSRARGSEKLFF.